Below, one TCR beta chain is given with its context. Its target is unknown. In the authors' methods: The study built a papillary thyroid cancer distant-metastasis classifier from CDR3 differences across clinicopathological groups. TCRdb reprocessed the PCR reads via MiXCR. The V and J calls were determined by TCRdb, not by the authors. The sample includes 35,000 to 45,000 clones, less than 30% of them seen just once. The germline V gene encodes CDR1 MNHEY and CDR2 SVGEGT. V was pared by 6 bases and J by 13 bases, with 7 bases of the junction left unmatched. The CDR3 runs 12 residues. The sample originates from a study of metastatic and nonmetastatic thyroid tumors. Study results and caveats: Malignant thyroid tumors reportedly had TCR beta diversity that was significantly higher than in benign nodules, in blood and tumor.

Thyroid surgery took place with no prior treatment in any patient. The chain couples TRBV6-2 or TRBV6-3 to TRBJ2-3; 10 nucleotides agree with TRBD2. Material for sequencing was blood. This TCR was recovered from a male donor with papillary thyroid cancer or a benign thyroid nodule (not recorded which). Some clones in this sample may be carry-over from other donors' samples. The chain's CDR3 is CASRRTSGREYF. The CDR3 DNA reads as TGTGCCAGCAGACGGACTAGCGGCCGAGAGTATTTT.